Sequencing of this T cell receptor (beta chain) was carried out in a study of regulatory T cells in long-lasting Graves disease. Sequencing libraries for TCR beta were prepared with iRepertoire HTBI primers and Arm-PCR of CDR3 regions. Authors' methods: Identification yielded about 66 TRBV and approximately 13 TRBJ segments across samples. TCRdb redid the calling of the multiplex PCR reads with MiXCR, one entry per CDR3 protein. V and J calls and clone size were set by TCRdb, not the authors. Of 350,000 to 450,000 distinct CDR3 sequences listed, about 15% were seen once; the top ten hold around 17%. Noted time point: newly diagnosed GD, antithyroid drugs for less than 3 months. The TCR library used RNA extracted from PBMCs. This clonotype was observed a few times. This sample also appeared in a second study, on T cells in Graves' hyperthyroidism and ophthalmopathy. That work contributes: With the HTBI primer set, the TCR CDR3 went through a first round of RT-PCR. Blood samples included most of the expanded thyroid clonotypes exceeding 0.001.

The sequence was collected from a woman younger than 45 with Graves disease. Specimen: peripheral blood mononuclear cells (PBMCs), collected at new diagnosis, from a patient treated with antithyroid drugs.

CDR3 residues: CASSETGQSPEAFF. In DNA, the CDR3 is TGCGCCAGCAGTGAGACAGGGCAATCCCCTGAAGCTTTCTTT. The chain is built from TRBV10-2 and TRBJ1-1; weak D call: TRBD1 (6 bases). The CDR3 loop spans 14 amino acids. The V gene's germline CDR1 is WSHSY and CDR2 SAAADI. The V end was cut by 2 bases, the J end by 6 bases, with 13 bases between.